This TCR beta chain comes out of a study of Graves' ophthalmopathy and Graves' hyperthyroidism. Using RNA transcripts, the TCR beta CDR3 regions were amplified. RT-PCR with HTBI primers came first, then second-round multiplex PCR. Using its own MiXCR run on the multiplex PCR reads, TCRdb lists one record per CDR3 protein. The data hold about 550,000 distinct CDR3 sequences, with roughly 39% observed a single time. Physicians reached a diagnosis by relying on clinical symptoms, serum thyroxine, TRAb, thyroid ultrasound and orbital computed tomography. The sample holds many counts of this clonotype. Its cognate antigen is unknown. Study conclusions and caveats: Classification of ophthalmopathy versus stable hyperthyroidism by a 13-signature model yielded around 90% sensitivity and around 81% specificity.

The germline V and J ends were trimmed by 1 base and 2 bases, with 11 bases remaining between them. In germline, CDR1 is LNHDA, CDR2 SQIVND (reference sequence). The CDR3 runs 15 residues. The chain joins TRBV19 to TRBJ2-5; no firm D call. Sequenced material: peripheral blood or thyroid tissue (not recorded which). The clonotype comes from an adult man with Graves' hyperthyroidism. CDR3: CASSIGRRIQETQYF. The CDR3 DNA reads as TGTGCCAGTAGTATAGGCAGGAGAATACAAGAGACCCAGTACTTC.